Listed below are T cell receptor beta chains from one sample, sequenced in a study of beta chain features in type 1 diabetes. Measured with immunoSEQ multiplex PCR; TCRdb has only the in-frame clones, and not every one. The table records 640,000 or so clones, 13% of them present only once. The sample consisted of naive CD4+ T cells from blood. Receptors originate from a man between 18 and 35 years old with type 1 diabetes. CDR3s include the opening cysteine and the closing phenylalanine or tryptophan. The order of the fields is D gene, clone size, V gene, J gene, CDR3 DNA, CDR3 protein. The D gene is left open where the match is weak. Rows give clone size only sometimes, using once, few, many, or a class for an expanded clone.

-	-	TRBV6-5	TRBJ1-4	TGTGCCAGCAGTTCCTCGGGTTTCATGGGTGAAAAACTGTTTTTT	CASSSSGFMGEKLFF
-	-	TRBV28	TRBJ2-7	TGTGCCAGCAATCGACAGTACGAGCAGTACTTC	CASNRQYEQYF
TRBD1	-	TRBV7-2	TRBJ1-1	TGTGCCAGCAGCCCCCAGGGGGGTCTGAGAGACACTGAAGCTTTCTTT	CASSPQGGLRDTEAFF
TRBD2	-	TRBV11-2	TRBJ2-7	TGTGCCAGCAGCCCACTAGCGAACGAGCAGTACTTC	CASSPLANEQYF
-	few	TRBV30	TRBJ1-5	TGTGCCTGGAGTGTAGGTGGGGCGGGGAGCAATCAGCCCCAGCATTTT	CAWSVGGAGSNQPQHF
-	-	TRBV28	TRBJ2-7	TGTGCCAGCAGTAGCTACACCCGCTCCTACGAGCAGTACTTC	CASSSYTRSYEQYF
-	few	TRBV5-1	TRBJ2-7	TGCGCCAGCAGCTTTGGCGCAGATGAGGCCTCCTACGAGCAGTACTTC	CASSFGADEASYEQYF
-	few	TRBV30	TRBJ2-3	TGTGCCTGGAGTGTAGGGCCTCAGGCAGATACGCAGTATTTT	CAWSVGPQADTQYF
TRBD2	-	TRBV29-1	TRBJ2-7	TGCAGCGTTGAGGCGACTAGCGGGAGAACCTACGAGCAGTACTTC	CSVEATSGRTYEQYF
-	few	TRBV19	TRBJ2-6	TGTGCCAGTAGTATTGGGGCCAACGTCCTGACTTTC	CASSIGANVLTF
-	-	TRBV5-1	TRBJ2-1	TGCGCCAGCAGCTTGTGGCACATTAACAATGAGCAGTTCTTC	CASSLWHINNEQFF
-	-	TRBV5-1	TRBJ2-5	TGCGCCAGCCAACTCGGTCCAGAAGAGACCCAGTACTTC	CASQLGPEETQYF
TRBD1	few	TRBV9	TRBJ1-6	TGTGCCAGCAGCCCATCGACAGGGTACGGTTCACCCCTCCACTTT	CASSPSTGYGSPLHF
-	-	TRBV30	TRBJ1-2	TGTGCCTGGAGTTCTGGGGCGGGCTACACCTTC	CAWSSGAGYTF
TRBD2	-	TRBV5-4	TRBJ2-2	TGTGCCAGCAGCCCGGAGAGACTAGCGGAGTTCGCGAACACCGGGGAGCTGTTTTTT	CASSPERLAEFANTGELFF
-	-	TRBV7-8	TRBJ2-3	TGTGCCAGCAGCTTAGCGCTGTGGGATACGCAGTATTTT	CASSLALWDTQYF
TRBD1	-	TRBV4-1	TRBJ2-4	TGCGCCAGCAGCCAAGTGAACGCAGGACAGGCAAAACTAGCCAAAAACATTCAGTACTTC	CASSQVNAGQAKLAKNIQYF
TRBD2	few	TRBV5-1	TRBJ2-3	TGCGCCAGCAGCTTGGCAGCGGGACTAGTCATGGAAACCTGGGGAAATTTT	CASSLAAGLVMETWGNF
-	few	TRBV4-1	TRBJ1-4	TGCGCCAGCAGCCAAGATGGGGGAACCCTTAATGAAAAACTGTTTTTT	CASSQDGGTLNEKLFF
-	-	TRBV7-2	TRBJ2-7	TGTGCCAGCAGCCCCCCGGGGGAAGGCGAGCAGTACTTC	CASSPPGEGEQYF
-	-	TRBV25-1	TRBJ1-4	TGTGCCAGCCACCCTTCGGCGTGGGCAGTACATGAAAAACTGTTTTTT	CASHPSAWAVHEKLFF
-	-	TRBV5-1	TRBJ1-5	TGCGCCAGCAGCCCCGCGGGGCTGGGGAATCAGCCCCAGCATTTT	CASSPAGLGNQPQHF
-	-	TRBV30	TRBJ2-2	TGTGCCTGGAAAGGGGGGTGGAACACCGGGGAGCTGTTTTTT	CAWKGGWNTGELFF
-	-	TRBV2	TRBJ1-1	TGTGCCAGCACAGGGTACACTGAAGCTTTCTTT	CASTGYTEAFF
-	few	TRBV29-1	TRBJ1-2	TGCAGCGTTGGAGTTCCGGGGGCAAGAGATGGCTACACCTTC	CSVGVPGARDGYTF
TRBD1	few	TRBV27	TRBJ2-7	TGTGCCAGCACGAAGGGCCAGGGGGCCTACGAGCAGTACTTC	CASTKGQGAYEQYF
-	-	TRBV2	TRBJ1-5	TGTGCCAGCAGTGAATGGGAAGCCGATCAGCCCCAGCATTTT	CASSEWEADQPQHF
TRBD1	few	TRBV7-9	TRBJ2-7	TGTGCCAGCAGGATAAACAGGGGGGAAACCTACGAGCAGTACTTC	CASRINRGETYEQYF
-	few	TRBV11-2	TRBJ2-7	TGTGCCAGCAGCTTAGATCCGGACAGCTACGAGCAGTACTTC	CASSLDPDSYEQYF
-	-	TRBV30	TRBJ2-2	TGTGCCTGGAGGGAACTTTCGAACACCGGGGAGCTGTTTTTT	CAWRELSNTGELFF
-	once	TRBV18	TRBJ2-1	TGTGCCAGCTCACCAGGGGGCCCCTACAATGAGCAGTTCTTC	CASSPGGPYNEQFF
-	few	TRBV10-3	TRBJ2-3	TGTGCCATCAGTGAGTCAGGGGTCCGCACAGATACGCAGTATTTT	CAISESGVRTDTQYF
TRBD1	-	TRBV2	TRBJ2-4	TGTGCCAGCAGTGGATACGCCGGGACAGGGCAAAACATTCAGTACTTC	CASSGYAGTGQNIQYF
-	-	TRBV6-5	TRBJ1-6	TGTGCCAGCAGTTCGGGGCGTGGACCGTGGGGTTCACCCCTCCACTTT	CASSSGRGPWGSPLHF
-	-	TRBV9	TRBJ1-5	TGTGCCAGCAGCGTAGGGCCTAATGAACAGCCCCAGCATTTT	CASSVGPNEQPQHF
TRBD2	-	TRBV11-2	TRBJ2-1	TGTGCCAGCAGCCCAGAGGGCTCGTCGGGGGGGCCTAATGAGCAGTTCTTC	CASSPEGSSGGPNEQFF
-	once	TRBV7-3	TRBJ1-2	TGTGCCAGCAGCTTACAGGGAGGAGGCTACACCTTC	CASSLQGGGYTF
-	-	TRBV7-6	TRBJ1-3	TGTGCCAGCAGCTTAGGGAGGGGGACATTAGTCTCTGGAAACACCATATATTTT	CASSLGRGTLVSGNTIYF
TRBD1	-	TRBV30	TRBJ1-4	TGTGCCTGGAGTGACGGGACAGGATCGACGTTGTTTTTT	CAWSDGTGSTLFF
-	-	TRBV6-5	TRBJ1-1	TGTGCCAGCAGTCACTTGGGACGAATGAACACTGAAGCTTTCTTT	CASSHLGRMNTEAFF
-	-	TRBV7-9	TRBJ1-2	TGTGCCAGCAGCAAAGGACAGCTTGCTAGCACTGGCTACACCTTC	CASSKGQLASTGYTF
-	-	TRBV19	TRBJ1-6	TGTGCCAGTAGTATACAAGTGTCTAGGGGCGGGTCACCCCTCCACTTT	CASSIQVSRGGSPLHF
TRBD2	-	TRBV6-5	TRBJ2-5	TGTGCCAGCAGTTATCAGCGGGGGCTGGGGGAGACCCAGTACTTC	CASSYQRGLGETQYF
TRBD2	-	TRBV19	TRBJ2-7	TGTGCCAGTAGTACCCGCCAGGGGCGGGGGGTTAGCTCCTACGAGCAGTACTTC	CASSTRQGRGVSSYEQYF
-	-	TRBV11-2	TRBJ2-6	TGTGCCAGCAGCCCCGCCATGACAGCAAACTCTGGGGCCAACGTCCTGACTTTC	CASSPAMTANSGANVLTF
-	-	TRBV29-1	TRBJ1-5	TGCAGCGTTGAGGATCCCGGGCAGCCCCAGCATTTT	CSVEDPGQPQHF
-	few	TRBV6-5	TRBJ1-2	TGTGCCAGCAGTTATGGGCCTTTCTATGGCTACACCTTC	CASSYGPFYGYTF
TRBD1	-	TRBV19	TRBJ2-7	TGTGCCAGTAGTGAGACAGGGACCTCCTACGAGCAGTACTTC	CASSETGTSYEQYF
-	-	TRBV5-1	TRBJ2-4	TGCGCCAGCAGCTTGGTTTTAGTCATGACTCCCTCCGAAGCCTCCAAAAACATTCAGTACTTC	CASSLVLVMTPSEASKNIQYF
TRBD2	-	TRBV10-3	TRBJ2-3	TGTGCCACCGGGACTAGCGGGGGTACAGATACGCAGTATTTT	CATGTSGGTDTQYF
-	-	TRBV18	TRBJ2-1	TGTGCCAGCTCATTGATCGGCACTCTAATCGATGAGCAGTTCTTC	CASSLIGTLIDEQFF
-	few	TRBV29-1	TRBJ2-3	TGCAGCGTTGGGGGCCGGTTCATGGATACGCAGTATTTT	CSVGGRFMDTQYF
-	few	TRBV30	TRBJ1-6	TGTGCCTGGAGTGTAGGGAGAAGCTATAATTCACCCCTCCACTTT	CAWSVGRSYNSPLHF